The rows below give T cell receptor beta chains drawn from one sample of a study of blood T cell repertoires in COVID-19. Here immunoSEQ multiplex PCR was the method, and the copy in TCRdb shows in-frame clones only, minus some. This sample carries fewer than 150,000 clones, about 86% of them seen once, and the ten largest clones take 7.5% to 8.5%. Sequenced sample: peripheral blood. The receptors were sampled from a human donor in a cohort sampled during active COVID-19. CDR3s include the opening cysteine and the closing phenylalanine or tryptophan. The order of the fields is D gene, J gene, clone size, V gene, CDR3 DNA, CDR3 protein. A D gene is named only where the DNA matches it firmly. Clone size is stated in some rows and not others, as once, few, many or a class when expanded.

D gene: NA; J gene: TRBJ1-5; clone size: NA; V gene: TRBV10-2; CDR3 DNA: TGCGCCAGCACTTCAGGACAGCAGCCCCAGCATTTT; CDR3 protein: CASTSGQQPQHF
D gene: TRBD1; J gene: TRBJ2-5; clone size: NA; V gene: TRBV6-5; CDR3 DNA: TGTGCCAGCAGTCCCGGGACAGGGGGCTGGGAGACCCAGTACTTC; CDR3 protein: CASSPGTGGWETQYF
D gene: NA; J gene: TRBJ2-1; clone size: NA; V gene: TRBV5-5; CDR3 DNA: TGTGCCAGCAGCTTGGAATATCCAGGGTCGTACTACAATGAGCAGTTCTTC; CDR3 protein: CASSLEYPGSYYNEQFF
D gene: TRBD1; J gene: TRBJ2-1; clone size: NA; V gene: TRBV19; CDR3 DNA: TGTGCCAGTAGTACGTTCGACAGGGGGCCCGCTGAGCAGTTCTTC; CDR3 protein: CASSTFDRGPAEQFF
D gene: NA; J gene: TRBJ2-5; clone size: NA; V gene: TRBV10-3; CDR3 DNA: TGTGCCATCAGGGGCAACGATGGTGGCCAAGAGACCCAGTACTTC; CDR3 protein: CAIRGNDGGQETQYF
D gene: TRBD1; J gene: TRBJ1-2; clone size: NA; V gene: TRBV19; CDR3 DNA: TGTGCCAGTAGTAGGGGGGACAGGGACCCTTCTAACTATGGCTACACCTTC; CDR3 protein: CASSRGDRDPSNYGYTF
D gene: TRBD1; J gene: TRBJ1-5; clone size: NA; V gene: TRBV6-5; CDR3 DNA: TGTGCCAGCAGTTTCGCCGGGACAGGGGACAATCAGCCCCAGCATTTT; CDR3 protein: CASSFAGTGDNQPQHF
D gene: NA; J gene: TRBJ1-6; clone size: NA; V gene: TRBV3-1/TRBV3-2; CDR3 DNA: TGTGCCAGCAGCCATCGTCGACAGACCTATAATTCACCCCTCCACTTT; CDR3 protein: CASSHRRQTYNSPLHF
D gene: NA; J gene: TRBJ1-5; clone size: few; V gene: TRBV4-1; CDR3 DNA: TGCGCCAGCAGCCCGATAGAACTCGGAGGGAGCAATCAGCCCCAGCATTTT; CDR3 protein: CASSPIELGGSNQPQHF
D gene: NA; J gene: TRBJ1-2; clone size: NA; V gene: TRBV18; CDR3 DNA: TGTGCCAGCTCACCACCGGACAGCTACTATGGCTACACCTTC; CDR3 protein: CASSPPDSYYGYTF
D gene: TRBD1; J gene: TRBJ2-2; clone size: NA; V gene: TRBV6-1; CDR3 DNA: TGTGCCAGCAGTGAAGTGGGGACAGGGCGAACCGGGGAGCTGTTTTTT; CDR3 protein: CASSEVGTGRTGELFF
D gene: TRBD1; J gene: TRBJ1-5; clone size: NA; V gene: TRBV6-1; CDR3 DNA: TGTGCCAGCAGTGACGGCCAGGGGGCGGGCAATCAGCCCCAGCATTTT; CDR3 protein: CASSDGQGAGNQPQHF
D gene: NA; J gene: TRBJ2-2; clone size: NA; V gene: TRBV29-1; CDR3 DNA: TGCAGCGTCACGGACAATCGGAACACCGGGGAGCTGTTTTTT; CDR3 protein: CSVTDNRNTGELFF
D gene: TRBD1; J gene: TRBJ1-6; clone size: few; V gene: TRBV5-1; CDR3 DNA: TGCGCCAGCAGCTTGGCCGGGGACAGGGGGCTTTCACCCCTCCACTTT; CDR3 protein: CASSLAGDRGLSPLHF
D gene: TRBD1; J gene: TRBJ1-2; clone size: NA; V gene: TRBV2; CDR3 DNA: TGTGCCAGCAGCCCAGAAGGGACAGGGAGCGGCTACACCTTC; CDR3 protein: CASSPEGTGSGYTF
D gene: NA; J gene: TRBJ1-6; clone size: NA; V gene: TRBV5-5; CDR3 DNA: TGTGCCAGCAGCCGGGACATACCCTCACCCCTCCACTTT; CDR3 protein: CASSRDIPSPLHF
D gene: TRBD1; J gene: TRBJ1-5; clone size: NA; V gene: TRBV3-1/TRBV3-2; CDR3 DNA: TGTGCCAGCAGCCATGGGACAGGGTCAAAGAATCAGCCCCAGCATTTT; CDR3 protein: CASSHGTGSKNQPQHF
D gene: NA; J gene: TRBJ1-2; clone size: NA; V gene: TRBV24-1; CDR3 DNA: TGTGCCACCAGTGATGGCAGACACTCGACCTTC; CDR3 protein: CATSDGRHSTF